The rows below give T cell receptor beta chains drawn from one sample of a study of T cells in Graves' hyperthyroidism and ophthalmopathy. TCRdb fed the multiplex PCR reads into MiXCR, producing one record per CDR3 protein. The sample contains approximately 200,000 distinct CDR3 sequences, around 19% of which appear only once. The specimen sequenced was blood. These receptor sequences come from a man aged 35 to 55 with Graves' hyperthyroidism. CDR3s include the opening cysteine and the closing phenylalanine or tryptophan. The D gene is left open where the match is weak. Size tells how often a clone was seen (once, few, many) or the class of an expanded clone, and some rows leave it out.

TRBV7-9	TRBJ2-7	NA	many	CASSAVGGGSEQYF	TGTGCCAGCAGTGCCGTCGGAGGGGGAAGCGAGCAGTACTTC
TRBV2	TRBJ1-1	TRBD1	few	CASRDGTGNTEAFF	TGTGCCAGCAGGGACGGGACAGGGAACACTGAAGCTTTCTTT
TRBV9	TRBJ1-4	NA	few	CASSPRTGPREKLFF	TGTGCCAGCAGCCCTCGAACAGGGCCTCGGGAAAAACTGTTTTTT
TRBV7-9	TRBJ1-5	NA	many	CASSTTTDQPQHF	TGTGCCAGCAGCACAACAACCGATCAGCCCCAGCATTTT
TRBV4-3	TRBJ1-5	TRBD1	few	CASSQNRDRGQPQHF	TGCGCCAGCAGCCAAAACCGGGACAGGGGTCAGCCCCAGCATTTT
TRBV9	TRBJ2-5	TRBD1	NA	CASSVGTGGMEETQYF	TGTGCCAGCAGCGTAGGGACAGGGGGCATGGAGGAGACCCAGTACTTC
TRBV7-8	TRBJ2-2	NA	many	CASSLKRQTNTGELFF	TGTGCCAGCAGCTTAAAGAGGCAGACGAACACCGGGGAGCTGTTTTTT
TRBV5-1	TRBJ2-2	TRBD1	once	CASSGRDRGSTGELFF	TGCGCCAGCAGCGGCAGGGACAGGGGAAGCACCGGGGAGCTGTTTTTT
TRBV6-2/TRBV6-3	TRBJ2-7	NA	few	CASRRDGSYEQYF	TGTGCCAGCAGACGGGACGGATCCTACGAGCAGTACTTC
TRBV27	TRBJ2-7	TRBD1	many	CASSRRDRGIYEQYF	TGTGCCAGCAGTCGCCGGGACAGGGGAATCTACGAGCAGTACTTC
TRBV4-3	TRBJ1-3	NA	few	CASSQEMRVSGNTIYF	TGCGCCAGCAGCCAAGAGATGAGGGTATCGGGAAACACCATATATTTT
TRBV27	TRBJ2-3	TRBD2	many	CASSLGGWGGSSTDTQYF	TGTGCCAGCAGTTTGGGGGGATGGGGGGGGTCGTCCACAGATACGCAGTATTTT
TRBV11-3	TRBJ1-1	NA	NA	CASSLDLRAIEAFF	TGTGCCAGCAGCTTAGATTTACGGGCGATTGAAGCTTTCTTT
TRBV9	TRBJ1-1	NA	NA	CASSVVGGQARNTEAFF	TGTGCCAGCAGCGTAGTTGGGGGGCAGGCGAGGAACACTGAAGCTTTCTTT
TRBV7-8	TRBJ2-1	NA	many	CASSSQRSEQFF	TGTGCCAGCAGCTCGCAACGGAGTGAGCAGTTCTTC
TRBV15	TRBJ1-1	NA	NA	CATSRDSEANTEAFF	TGTGCCACCAGCAGAGATAGTGAGGCGAACACTGAAGCTTTCTTT
TRBV3-1	TRBJ2-7	NA	NA	CASSQEGYEQYF	TGTGCCAGCAGCCAAGAGGGTTACGAGCAGTACTTC
TRBV5-1	TRBJ1-3	TRBD1	many	CASSLSGQLSGNTIYF	TGCGCCAGCAGCTTGTCGGGACAGCTCTCTGGAAACACCATATATTTT
TRBV6-2/TRBV6-3	TRBJ1-1	NA	few	CASTLTGVSIGGWTEAFF	TGTGCCAGCACCCTTACGGGGGTCTCGATTGGGGGATGGACTGAAGCTTTCTTT
TRBV7-3	TRBJ2-1	TRBD2	many	CASSPLGTSGVEQFF	TGTGCCAGCAGCCCCCTCGGGACTAGCGGGGTTGAGCAGTTCTTC
TRBV20-1	TRBJ1-5	NA	many	CSAYAQGSSGNQPQHF	TGCAGTGCCTATGCCCAGGGGAGTTCGGGCAATCAGCCCCAGCATTTT
TRBV27	TRBJ2-7	TRBD2	many	CASSFHPASGGFNEQYF	TGTGCCAGCAGTTTCCACCCGGCTAGCGGGGGGTTCAACGAGCAGTACTTC